Following are 32 T cell receptor beta chains from one sample sequenced in a study of shared clonotypes between healthy human individuals. Method: immunoSEQ multiplex PCR; TCRdb's copy keeps in-frame clones and lacks some. The data contain a few hundred thousand clones, about 70% of them singletons. The sequenced sample consisted of memory CD4+ T cells sorted from blood. The subset was: CD45RA-negative fraction. These TCRs come from a man aged 30 to 45 in good health.

CDR3 bases: TGTGCCAGCAGTGAAGTGGCAACACCTGGAAACACCATATATTTT. It translates to CASSEVATPGNTIYF. The chain has TRBV2 and TRBJ1-3; no firm D call. Germline V gives CDR1 SNHLY, CDR2 FYNNEI. Trimming stripped 1 base from V and 2 bases from J, with 9 bases between. The CDR3 is 15 residues long.

The rearrangement joins TRBV5-1 to TRBJ2-7, with TRBD1 as a possible D gene (5 bases). The CDR3 extends over 14 amino acids. V dropped 0 bases and J dropped 2 bases, with 9 bases sitting between them. Germline V gene data show CDR1 as SGHRS and CDR2 as YFSETQ. For the CDR3, the DNA is TGCGCCAGCAGCTTGGAATCAGGGACCTACGAGCAGTACTTC. Its protein product is CASSLESGTYEQYF.

V usage is TRBV28 and J usage is TRBJ1-2; 10 nucleotides agree with TRBD1. This CDR3 comprises 16 residues. The ends lost 6 bases at V and 3 bases at J; junction bases unmatched: 10. Germline values: CDR1 MDHEN, CDR2 SYDVKM. CDR3 residues: CASSTTGGGFYYGYTF. CDR3 in DNA: TGTGCCAGCAGCACGACAGGGGGCGGATTCTACTATGGCTACACCTTC.

The genes are TRBV5-6 and TRBJ2-2, with 13 positions matching TRBD2. The trim removed 4 bases at V and 4 bases at J, leaving 13 bases unmatched. The CDR3 length is 19 residues. CDR1 and CDR2 (germline): SGHDT, YYEEEE. The CDR3 region is CASSPLGLAGPDGTGELFF. As DNA, the CDR3 is TGTGCCAGCAGCCCCTTGGGACTAGCGGGACCCGATGGCACCGGGGAGCTGTTTTTT.

The CDR3: CAWSQGTGNQPQHF. In nucleotides, the CDR3 is TGTGCCTGGAGCCAAGGGACAGGCAATCAGCCCCAGCATTTT. The V and J genes are TRBV30 and TRBJ1-5, with TRBD1 matching 7 bases. Germline CDR1 reads GTSNPN; CDR2 reads SVGIG (reference sequence). The CDR3 sequence is 14 residues long. J was trimmed by 2 bases and V by 3 bases; bases with no gene match: 4.

The chain is built from TRBV5-6 and TRBJ2-1; 9 bases map to TRBD1. The CDR3 runs 16 residues. Germline values: CDR1 SGHDT, CDR2 YYEEEE. V lost 2 bases, J lost 8 bases, and 11 bases stayed unmatched. CDR3 in DNA: TGTGCCAGCAGCTTTTTAGGACAGGGGTGGTGGGATGAGCAGTTCTTC. Translation gives CASSFLGQGWWDEQFF.

This chain uses TRBV19 with TRBJ2-2; D uncertain. The germline V gene encodes CDR1 LNHDA and CDR2 SQIVND (reference sequence). V was trimmed by 6 bases and J by 4 bases, leaving 15 bases between them. The CDR3 length is 15 residues. The CDR3 is CASRKQGPVTGELFF. In DNA, the CDR3 is TGTGCCAGTAGAAAGCAAGGCCCGGTCACCGGGGAGCTGTTTTTT.

This chain connects TRBV25-1 to TRBJ1-2; D is perhaps TRBD1 (5 bases). The germline V and J ends were trimmed by 3 bases and 10 bases, with 15 bases remaining between them. The germline gives CDR1 MGHDK, CDR2 SYGVNS. The CDR3 loop spans 13 amino acids. DNA for the CDR3: TGTGCCAGCAGTGACGGGCAGGGCTTCGTCTACACCTTC. Residues: CASSDGQGFVYTF.

The V gene is TRBV28, the J gene TRBJ1-3, with 8 bases aligning to TRBD1. The CDR3 has 14 amino acids. Germline CDR1 and CDR2: MDHEN and SYDVKM. Trimming removed 5 bases from V and 2 bases from J; junction bases left unmatched: 2. The CDR3 here is CASSVQGAGNTIYF. The CDR3 bases are TGTGCCAGCAGTGTACAGGGGGCTGGAAACACCATATATTTT.

This clone was seen more than once but under ten times. The J gene is TRBJ1-4, the V gene TRBV7-9, with 8 positions matching TRBD1. J was trimmed by 4 bases and V by 5 bases; bases with no gene match: 6. This CDR3 region has 15 residues. The V gene's germline CDR1 is SEHNR and CDR2 FQNEAQ (reference sequence). CDR3 bases: TGTGCCAGCAGCCCACAGGGGGGGTATAATGAAAAACTGTTTTTT. Amino acid sequence: CASSPQGGYNEKLFF.

The J gene is TRBJ2-4, the V gene TRBV6-6; D remains ambiguous. V was pared by 6 bases and J by 8 bases, with 14 bases between. Germline values: CDR1 MNHNY, CDR2 SVGAGI (reference sequence). The CDR3 runs 13 residues. The CDR3 region is CASRTDQAHIQYF. In DNA, the CDR3 is TGTGCCAGCAGGACTGATCAGGCGCACATTCAGTACTTC.

This clone appeared once. The chain links TRBV5-6 to TRBJ2-5, with 7 bases lining up with TRBD2. The CDR3 is 15 residues long. Trimming took 0 bases from V and 2 from J; bases not matched to a gene: 4. Germline lookup yields CDR1 SGHDT and CDR2 YYEEEE. The CDR3 DNA sequence: TGTGCCAGCAGCTTGGTGGTCGGGGGGCAAGAGACCCAGTACTTC. Translated, it gives CASSLVVGGQETQYF.

This chain connects TRBV7-9 to TRBJ1-1, with 8 bases matching TRBD1. Germline V gives CDR1 SEHNR, CDR2 FQNEAQ (reference sequence). J was trimmed by 0 bases and V by 4 bases; bases with no gene match: 4. CDR3 length: 15 residues. CDR3: CASSSRDRMNTEAFF. The CDR3 DNA reads TGTGCCAGCAGCTCCCGGGACAGGATGAACACTGAAGCTTTCTTT. Full variable domain (remainder filled in from reference TRBV7-9 and TRBJ1-1): DTGVSQNPRHKITKRGQNVTFRCDPISEHNRLYWYRQTLGQGPEFLTYFQNEAQLEKSRLLSDRFSAERPKGSFSTLEIQRTEQGDSAMYLCASSSRDRMNTEAFFGQGTRLTVV.

This chain links TRBV30 with TRBJ2-2; maybe TRBD1 (5 bases). This CDR3 is built from 14 residues. The V end was cut by 0 bases, the J end by 5 bases, with 10 bases between. CDR1 and CDR2 from the germline V gene are GTSNPN and SVGIG (reference sequence). The CDR3 coding sequence is TGTGCCTGGAGTGTAGTATCAGGGACCGGGGAGCTGTTTTTT. It codes for CAWSVVSGTGELFF.

The chain couples TRBV10-3 to TRBJ2-1; D call uncertain. CDR1 is ENHRY and CDR2 is SYGVKD in the germline V gene. The CDR3 is 13 residues long. Trimming shortened V by 2 bases and J by 4 bases, and 6 bases separated the two germline ends. This chain's CDR3 is CAISENPYNEQFF. The CDR3 region has the DNA TGTGCCATCAGTGAGAATCCATACAATGAGCAGTTCTTC.

J is TRBJ2-1 and V is TRBV28; D tentatively reads TRBD1 or TRBD2 (5 bases each). Germline V gene data show CDR1 as MDHEN and CDR2 as SYDVKM. Deletions cut 6 bases from V and 0 bases from J, with 12 bases between. This CDR3 has 15 amino acids. The CDR3: CASRTGTVSYNEQFF. DNA for the CDR3: TGTGCCAGCAGGACCGGGACGGTCTCCTACAATGAGCAGTTCTTC.

This clone appeared once. The rearrangement joins TRBV7-6 to TRBJ2-7; weak D call: TRBD2 (5 bases). The V and J ends lost 5 bases and 2 bases respectively, with 22 bases between them. The CDR3 has 17 amino acids. The V gene's germline CDR1 is SGHVS and CDR2 FNYEAQ. CDR3 amino acids: CASSAASTEEIAYEQYF. Written as DNA, the CDR3 is TGTGCCAGCAGCGCAGCCTCTACGGAGGAGATCGCCTACGAGCAGTACTTC. Combining the CDR3 with reference TRBV7-6 and TRBJ2-7 gives the whole variable domain GAGVSQSPRYKVTKRGQDVALRCDPISGHVSLYWYRQALGQGPEFLTYFNYEAQQDKSGLPNDRFSAERPEGSISTLTIQRTEQRDSAMYRCASSAASTEEIAYEQYFGPGTRLTVT.

The chain links TRBV7-9 to TRBJ2-2; perhaps TRBD1 as D (6 bases). The germline CDR1 and CDR2 sequences are SEHNR and FQNEAQ (reference sequence). This CDR3 contains 14 residues. Trimming stripped 10 bases from V and 1 base from J, with 13 bases between. The CDR3 DNA reads TGTGCCACCAGGGGTGGGCAGAACACCGGGGAGCTGTTTTTT. The encoded protein is CATRGGQNTGELFF.

The rearrangement joins TRBV28 to TRBJ2-1; tentatively, D is TRBD2 (6 bases). Germline V lookup: CDR1 MDHEN, CDR2 SYDVKM. This CDR3 comprises 15 residues. With 5 bases removed from V and 3 bases from J, the gap between germline ends came to 14 bases. The CDR3 DNA reads as TGTGCCAGCAGTGCGTCCGGGACTTTCTACAATGAGCAGTTCTTC. This sequence encodes CASSASGTFYNEQFF.

The rearrangement uses TRBV9 and TRBJ2-5, with 13 bases fitting TRBD2. J was trimmed by 3 bases and V by 4 bases; bases with no gene match: 3. This CDR3 region has 15 residues. Germline CDR1 is SGDLS and CDR2 is YYNGEE. DNA for the CDR3: TGTGCCAGCAGCTTCGGACTAGCGGGAGAAGAGACCCAGTACTTC. It encodes CASSFGLAGEETQYF.

This clone was seen a few times. The chain employs TRBV10-1 and TRBJ2-7; D gene ambiguous. Trimming took 2 bases from V and 1 from J, leaving 6 bases between them. The CDR3 consists of 13 residues. CDR1 and CDR2 from the germline V gene are WNHNN and SYGVQD (reference sequence). CDR3 protein: CASSEKQSYEQYF. In nucleotides, the CDR3 is TGCGCCAGCAGTGAGAAACAGTCCTACGAGCAGTACTTC.

V gene TRBV27 combines with J gene TRBJ2-1; D possibly corresponds to TRBD2 (7 bases). This CDR3 comprises 23 residues. The V and J ends lost 8 bases and 2 bases respectively, with 40 bases between them. The V gene's germline CDR1 is MNHEY and CDR2 SMNVEV (reference sequence). CDR3 sequence reads: CASLGPPAVGRWGGRSPYNEQFF. The CDR3 DNA is TGTGCCAGCCTCGGGCCGCCAGCAGTGGGGCGGTGGGGGGGCCGGAGCCCCTACAATGAGCAGTTCTTC.

V gene TRBV2 combines with J gene TRBJ1-4; 9 positions match TRBD1. The CDR3 covers 15 residues. J gave up 4 bases and V 4 bases, and 4 bases lay outside the gene matches. Per germline, CDR1 SNHLY and CDR2 FYNNEI. Here the CDR3 DNA reads TGTGCCAGCAGTGCCGGGACAGGGTTTAATGAAAAACTGTTTTTT. Its protein product is CASSAGTGFNEKLFF. Supplemented by reference TRBV2 and TRBJ1-4, the full variable domain reads EPEVTQTPSHQVTQMGQEVILRCVPISNHLYFYWYRQILGQKVEFLVSFYNNEISEKSEIFDDQFSVERPDGSNFTLKIRSTKLEDSAMYFCASSAGTGFNEKLFFGSGTQLSVL.

This rearrangement joins TRBV7-9 to TRBJ2-1; 8 bases are shared with TRBD2. The CDR3 is 16 residues long. In germline, CDR1 is SEHNR, CDR2 FQNEAQ (reference sequence). V trimming: 5 bases; J trimming: 4 bases; junction bases outside the gene matches: 10. CDR3 amino acids: CASSQKRAGAYNEQFF. The CDR3 nucleotides are TGTGCCAGCAGCCAGAAGCGAGCGGGAGCTTACAATGAGCAGTTCTTC.

This rearrangement joins TRBV18 to TRBJ1-5; tentatively, D is TRBD1 (6 bases). The CDR3 totals 18 residues. Germline V gives CDR1 KGHSH, CDR2 LQKENI. Trimming removed 2 bases at V and 2 bases at J, with 19 bases between. The CDR3 DNA reads as TGTGCCAGCTCACCATCCCGAACAGGGCTCGAGGGCAATCAGCCCCAGCATTTT. Translating gives CASSPSRTGLEGNQPQHF.

The count of this clone is one. The chain employs TRBV28 and TRBJ1-2; D ambiguous. The V gene lost 5 bases and the J gene lost 4 bases, with 11 bases spanning the gap. CDR1 is MDHEN and CDR2 is SYDVKM in the germline V gene. CDR3 length: 13 amino acids. The CDR3 bases are TGTGCCAGCAGTCAGACATATGGCTATGGCTACACCTTC. Translation: CASSQTYGYGYTF.

This chain links TRBV19 with TRBJ2-1, with 14 bases lining up with TRBD2. J lost 8 bases, V lost 10 bases, and 13 bases had no gene match. This CDR3 is 16 amino acids long. Germline CDR1 LNHDA, CDR2 SQIVND (reference sequence). In DNA form, the CDR3 reads TGTGCCACTCGACTAGCGGGAGGGCCGTTGTGGGATGAGCAGTTCTTC. Encoded protein: CATRLAGGPLWDEQFF.

The chain uses TRBV10-2 and TRBJ2-2; D is undetermined. V shed 7 bases and J shed 3 bases, with 9 bases lying between them. The CDR3 loop spans 13 amino acids. CDR1 WSHSY and CDR2 SAAADI come from the germline V gene. Here the CDR3 reads CASTNTYTGELFF. The DNA of the CDR3 is TGCGCCAGCACAAATACGTACACCGGGGAGCTGTTTTTT.

J is TRBJ2-3 and V is TRBV7-8; 8 nucleotides line up with TRBD2. Unmatched junction bases numbered 9, after V lost 5 bases and J lost 2 bases. The CDR3 loop spans 16 amino acids. Looked up from germline, CDR1 is SGHVS and CDR2 is FQNEAQ. CDR3 in DNA: TGTGCCAGCAGCCCCTTGGCAGCGGGAGCCACAGATACGCAGTATTTT. It is translated as CASSPLAAGATDTQYF.

The chain carries TRBV19 and TRBJ2-5; no clear D. The V gene's germline CDR1 is LNHDA and CDR2 SQIVND (reference sequence). V shed 2 bases and J shed 1 base, with 8 bases lying between them. The CDR3 contains 14 residues. The CDR3 bases are TGTGCCAGTAGTATATTCAACAGCCAAGAGACCCAGTACTTC. This encodes CASSIFNSQETQYF.

The chain has TRBV2 and TRBJ2-7, with 9 bases lining up with TRBD1. This CDR3 contains 13 residues. Germline V CDR1 and CDR2: SNHLY, FYNNEI. Losses at the gene ends were 7 bases for V and 3 bases for J; bases not matched to a gene: 4. As DNA, the CDR3 is TGTGCCAGCAATCCGGGACAGGGCTACGAGCAGTACTTC. Translating it yields CASNPGQGYEQYF.

There are a few counts of this clone. The CDR3 DNA reads TGTGCCAGCAGCTTAACTCCAGCGGGAACCTCCGGGGAGCTGTTTTTT. Translated, it gives CASSLTPAGTSGELFF. The chain couples TRBV7-2 to TRBJ2-2, with 7 bases aligning to TRBD2. The CDR3 has 16 residues. The trim removed 2 bases at V and 6 bases at J, leaving 9 bases unmatched. Per germline, CDR1 SGHTA and CDR2 FQGNSA.